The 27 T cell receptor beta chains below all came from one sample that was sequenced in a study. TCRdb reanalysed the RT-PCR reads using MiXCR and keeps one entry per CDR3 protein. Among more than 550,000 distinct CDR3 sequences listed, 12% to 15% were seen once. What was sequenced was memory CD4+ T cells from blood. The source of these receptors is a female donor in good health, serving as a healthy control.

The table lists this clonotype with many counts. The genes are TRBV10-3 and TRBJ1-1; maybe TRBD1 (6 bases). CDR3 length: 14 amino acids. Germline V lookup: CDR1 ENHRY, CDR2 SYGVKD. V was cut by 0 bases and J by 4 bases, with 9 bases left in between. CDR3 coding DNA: TGTGCCATCAGTGAGTCTCAGGGGTTCACTGAAGCTTTCTTT. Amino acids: CAISESQGFTEAFF.

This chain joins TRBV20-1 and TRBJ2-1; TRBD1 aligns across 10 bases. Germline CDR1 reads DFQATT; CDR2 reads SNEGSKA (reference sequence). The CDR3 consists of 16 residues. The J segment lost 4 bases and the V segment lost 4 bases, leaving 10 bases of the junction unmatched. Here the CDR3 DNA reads TGCAGTGCTACCCACCTCCGGGACAGGGGATACAATGAGCAGTTCTTC. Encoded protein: CSATHLRDRGYNEQFF.

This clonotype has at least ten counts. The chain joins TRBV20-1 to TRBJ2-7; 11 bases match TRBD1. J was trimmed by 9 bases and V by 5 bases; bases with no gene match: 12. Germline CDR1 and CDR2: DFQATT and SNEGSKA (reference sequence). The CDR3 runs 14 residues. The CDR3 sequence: CSAGSGTGGYGQYF. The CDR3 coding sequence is TGCAGTGCTGGATCCGGGACAGGGGGTTATGGGCAGTACTTC.

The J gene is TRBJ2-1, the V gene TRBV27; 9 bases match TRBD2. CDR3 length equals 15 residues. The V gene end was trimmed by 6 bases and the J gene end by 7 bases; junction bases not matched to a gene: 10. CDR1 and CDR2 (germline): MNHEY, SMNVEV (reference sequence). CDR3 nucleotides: TGTGCCAGCAGGCCCGGGACTAGCTTTTGGAATGAGCAGTTCTTC. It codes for CASRPGTSFWNEQFF.

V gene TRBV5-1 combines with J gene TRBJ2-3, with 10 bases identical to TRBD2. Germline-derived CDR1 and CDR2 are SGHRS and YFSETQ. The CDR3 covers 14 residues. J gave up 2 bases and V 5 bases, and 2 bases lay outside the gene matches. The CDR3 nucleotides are TGCGCCAGCAGGCTAGCGGGGGACACAGATACGCAGTATTTT. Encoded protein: CASRLAGDTDTQYF.

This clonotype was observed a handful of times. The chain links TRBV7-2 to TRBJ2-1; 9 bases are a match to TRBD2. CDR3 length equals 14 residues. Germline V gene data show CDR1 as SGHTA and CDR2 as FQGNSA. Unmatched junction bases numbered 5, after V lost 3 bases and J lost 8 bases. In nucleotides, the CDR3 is TGTGCCAGCAGCTTGGGACTAGCAGGTCATGAGCAGTTCTTC. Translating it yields CASSLGLAGHEQFF.

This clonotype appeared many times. In DNA form, the CDR3 reads TGCAGTGCTACCCGACGGAACAATGAGCAGTTCTTC. As protein: CSATRRNNEQFF. This chain links TRBV20-1 with TRBJ2-1; D gene unclear. The CDR3 covers 12 residues. The germline V and J ends were trimmed by 4 bases and 5 bases, with 9 bases remaining between them. The germline gives CDR1 DFQATT, CDR2 SNEGSKA (reference sequence).

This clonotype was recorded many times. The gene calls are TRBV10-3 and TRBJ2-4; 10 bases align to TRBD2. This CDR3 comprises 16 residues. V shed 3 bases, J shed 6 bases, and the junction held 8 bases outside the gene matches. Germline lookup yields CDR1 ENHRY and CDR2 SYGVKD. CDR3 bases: TGTGCCATCAGTGATGTAGCGGGAGGCCGGGGAAACATTCAGTACTTC. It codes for CAISDVAGGRGNIQYF.

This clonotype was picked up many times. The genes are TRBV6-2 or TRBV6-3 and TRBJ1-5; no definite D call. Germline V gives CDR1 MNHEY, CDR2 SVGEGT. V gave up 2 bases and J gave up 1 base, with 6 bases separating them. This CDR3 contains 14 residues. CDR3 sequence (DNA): TGTGCCAGCAGTTACGCTTTAAGCAATCAGCCCCAGCATTTT. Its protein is CASSYALSNQPQHF.

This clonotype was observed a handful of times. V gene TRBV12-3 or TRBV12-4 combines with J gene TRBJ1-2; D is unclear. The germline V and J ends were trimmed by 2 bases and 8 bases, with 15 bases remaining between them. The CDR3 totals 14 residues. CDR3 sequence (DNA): TGTGCCAGCAGTTTAATTCATGTCGGAGGAGGCTACACCTTC. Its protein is CASSLIHVGGGYTF.

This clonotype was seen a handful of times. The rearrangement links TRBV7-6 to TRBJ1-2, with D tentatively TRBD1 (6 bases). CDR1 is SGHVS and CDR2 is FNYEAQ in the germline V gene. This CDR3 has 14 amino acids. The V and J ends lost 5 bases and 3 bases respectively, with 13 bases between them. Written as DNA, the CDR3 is TGTGCCAGCAGCCCCCGGGCAGGGGACTATGGCTACACCTTC. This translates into CASSPRAGDYGYTF.

CDR3 residues: CSAANGQNSYEQYF. The CDR3 coding sequence is TGCAGTGCTGCAAACGGACAGAACTCCTACGAGCAGTACTTC. The J gene is TRBJ2-7, the V gene TRBV20-1; tentative D call: TRBD1 (6 bases). CDR1 DFQATT and CDR2 SNEGSKA come from the germline V gene (reference sequence). The CDR3 has 14 residues. Trimming took 5 bases from V and 0 from J, leaving 14 bases between them.

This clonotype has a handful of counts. The CDR3 DNA reads TGTGCCAGCAGTAGAAGTCAGCCCCAGCATTTT. It yields the protein CASSRSQPQHF. This chain uses TRBV6-4 with TRBJ1-5, with no clear D. V was clipped by 5 bases and J by 6 bases, with 5 bases between them. Germline V gives CDR1 MRHNA, CDR2 SNTAGT. The CDR3 loop spans 11 amino acids.

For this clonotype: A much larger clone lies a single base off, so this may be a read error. The CDR3 reads CASSLGRNTIYF. The CDR3 bases are TGTGCCAGCAGCTTAGGCCGAAACACCATATATTTT. This rearrangement joins TRBV7-2 to TRBJ1-3; D is ambiguous. Trimming cost V 1 base and J 5 bases, with 3 bases left between them. From germline, CDR1 is SGHTA and CDR2 FQGNSA. This CDR3 is built from 12 residues.

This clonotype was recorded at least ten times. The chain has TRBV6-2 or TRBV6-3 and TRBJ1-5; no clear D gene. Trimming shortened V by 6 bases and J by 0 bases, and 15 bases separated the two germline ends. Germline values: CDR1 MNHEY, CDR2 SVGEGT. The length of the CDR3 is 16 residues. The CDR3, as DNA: TGTGCCAGCAGCTCCCGCCGGGGAGGTAGCAATCAGCCCCAGCATTTT. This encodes CASSSRRGGSNQPQHF.

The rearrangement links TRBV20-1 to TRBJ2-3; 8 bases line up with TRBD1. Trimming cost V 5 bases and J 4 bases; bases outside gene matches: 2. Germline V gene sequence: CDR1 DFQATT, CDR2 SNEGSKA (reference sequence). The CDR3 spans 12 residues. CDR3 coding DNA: TGCAGTGCTCCACAGGGGGCAGATACGCAGTATTTT. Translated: CSAPQGADTQYF.

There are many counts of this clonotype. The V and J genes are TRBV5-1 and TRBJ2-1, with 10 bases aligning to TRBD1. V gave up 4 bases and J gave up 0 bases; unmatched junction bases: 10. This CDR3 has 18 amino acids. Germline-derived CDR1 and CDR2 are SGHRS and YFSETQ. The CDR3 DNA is TGCGCCAGCAGCCCCCACCCGGGACAGGGGAGCTCCTACAATGAGCAGTTCTTC. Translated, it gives CASSPHPGQGSSYNEQFF.

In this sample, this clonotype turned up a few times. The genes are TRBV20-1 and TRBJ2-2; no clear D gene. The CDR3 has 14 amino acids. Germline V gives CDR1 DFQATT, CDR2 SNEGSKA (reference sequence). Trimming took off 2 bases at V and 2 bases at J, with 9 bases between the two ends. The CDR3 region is CSARKTDNTGELFF. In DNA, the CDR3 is TGCAGTGCTAGAAAGACGGATAACACCGGGGAGCTGTTTTTT.

As DNA, the CDR3 is TGTGCCAGCAGCCCACGGACACTACTGGGAACTGAAGCTTTCTTT. Protein: CASSPRTLLGTEAFF. The chain links TRBV7-2 to TRBJ1-1; D is possibly TRBD1 (5 bases). Germline V CDR1 and CDR2: SGHTA, FQGNSA. This CDR3 spans 15 amino acids. Trimming removed 5 bases at V and 5 bases at J, with 18 bases between.

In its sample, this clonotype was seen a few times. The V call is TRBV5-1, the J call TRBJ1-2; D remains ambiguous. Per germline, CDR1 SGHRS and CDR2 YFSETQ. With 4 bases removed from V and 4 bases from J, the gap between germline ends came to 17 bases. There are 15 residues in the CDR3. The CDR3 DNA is TGCGCCAGCAGCCCGCCCGGGGAGGAGGGCTATGGCTACACCTTC. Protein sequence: CASSPPGEEGYGYTF.

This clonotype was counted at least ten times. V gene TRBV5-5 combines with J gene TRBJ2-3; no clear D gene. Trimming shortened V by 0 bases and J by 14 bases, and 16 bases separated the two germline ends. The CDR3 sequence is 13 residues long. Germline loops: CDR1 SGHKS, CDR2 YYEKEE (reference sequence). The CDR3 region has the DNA TGTGCCAGCAGCTTGGAATTACTATCCCTCGGGTATTTT. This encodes CASSLELLSLGYF.

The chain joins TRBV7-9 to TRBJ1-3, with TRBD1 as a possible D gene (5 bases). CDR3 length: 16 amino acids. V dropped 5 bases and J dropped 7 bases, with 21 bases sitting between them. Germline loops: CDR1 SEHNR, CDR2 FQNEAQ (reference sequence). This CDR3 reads CASSATRGGMSNTIYF. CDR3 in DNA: TGTGCCAGCAGCGCCACCCGCGGGGGGATGTCGAACACCATATATTTT.

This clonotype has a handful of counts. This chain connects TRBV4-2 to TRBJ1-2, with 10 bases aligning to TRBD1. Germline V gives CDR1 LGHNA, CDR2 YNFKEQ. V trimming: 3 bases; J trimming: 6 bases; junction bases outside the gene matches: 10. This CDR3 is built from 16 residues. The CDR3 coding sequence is TGTGCCAGCAGCCATGGGGGGGACAGGGGTTTTGATGGCTACACCTTC. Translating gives CASSHGGDRGFDGYTF.

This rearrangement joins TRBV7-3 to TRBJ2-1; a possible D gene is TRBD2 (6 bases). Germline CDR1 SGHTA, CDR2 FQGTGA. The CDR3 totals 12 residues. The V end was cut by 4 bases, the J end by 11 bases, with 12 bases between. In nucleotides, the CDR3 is TGTGCCAGCAGCTCGCTCGGCGGGAAGCAGTTCTTC. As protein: CASSSLGGKQFF.

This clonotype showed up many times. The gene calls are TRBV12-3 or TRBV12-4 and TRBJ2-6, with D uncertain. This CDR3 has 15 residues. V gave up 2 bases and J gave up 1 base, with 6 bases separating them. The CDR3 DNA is TGTGCCAGCAGTTTATTCGGATCTGGGGCCAACGTCCTGACTTTC. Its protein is CASSLFGSGANVLTF.

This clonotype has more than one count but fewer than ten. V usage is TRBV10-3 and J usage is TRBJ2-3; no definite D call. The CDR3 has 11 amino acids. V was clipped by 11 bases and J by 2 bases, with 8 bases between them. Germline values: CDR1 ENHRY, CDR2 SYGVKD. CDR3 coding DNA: TGTGCCCCCCAGGACACAGATACGCAGTATTTT. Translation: CAPQDTDTQYF.

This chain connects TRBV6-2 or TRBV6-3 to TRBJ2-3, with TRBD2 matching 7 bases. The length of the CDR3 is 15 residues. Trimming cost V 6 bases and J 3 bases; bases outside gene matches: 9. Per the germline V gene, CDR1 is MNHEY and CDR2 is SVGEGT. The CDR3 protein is CASSWGGDSTDTQYF. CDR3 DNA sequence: TGTGCCAGCAGCTGGGGGGGGGACTCGACAGATACGCAGTATTTT.